This entry concerns a single T cell receptor (beta chain). The antigen is not known. The sample is drawn from a study of T cell responses to AZD1222 COVID-19 vaccine. The study, taken as a whole, reports: Reportedly, close to half of spike-specific TCRs are directed against unmutated variant regions.

Profiling relied on immunoSEQ multiplex PCR, and the TCRdb table lists in-frame clones only, not all of them. Among roughly 140,000 clones listed, 90% were seen once. This CDR3 is 14 amino acids long. The V end was cut by 1 base, the J end by 7 bases, with 9 bases between. CDR1 is SGDLS and CDR2 is YYNGEE in the germline V gene. The sequenced sample was peripheral blood, obtained 28 days after the second AZD1222 dose. The V and J genes are TRBV9 and TRBJ1-6; D is possibly TRBD1 (5 bases). The sequence was obtained from an adult who received the AZD1222 COVID-19 vaccine. The CDR3 nucleotides read TGTGCCAGCAGCGTAATGGACACCAATTCACCCCTCCACTTT. Translating gives CASSVMDTNSPLHF.